This T cell receptor beta chain comes out of a study of T cell repertoires in cytomegalovirus infection (dated by TCRdb to the late 2010s). At the level of the whole study: Because public TCR beta signatures pointed to carriage of CMV infection together with the matching HLA type, the HLA type of each donor mattered for the analysis. Study-wide conclusions, independent of this receptor: In the ex vivo response, HLA-C-restricted CMV-specific TCR beta clonotypes were dominant, and in two of eight donors the single most frequent clonotype came from this HLA-C-restricted group. In both this cohort and an independent cohort of approximately 350 donors, the cumulative frequency of public TCR beta family members distinguished carriers of CMV infection plus the relevant HLA type.

Spanning cysteine to phenylalanine, the CDR3 consists of 14 amino acids. The kept DNA is CDR3 alone, 42 bases in frame from the first base. V is pared back by 3 bases and J by 3 bases, with 11 bases lying between the germline termini. Via the germline V gene (reference sequence), CDR1 is LNHDA and CDR2 SQIVND. This clonotype was seen at least ten times. The antigen it recognizes is unknown. No quality values exist for individual bases; no much larger clone is one base distant. Reads for this sample came from an Illumina HiSeq 1500. TCRdb reran the public reads through fastp at Q25 and MiXCR, keeping productive beta chains. Rows are combined by CDR3 protein, so each entry shows the most common genes and DNA. This sample is represented by about 230,000 distinct CDR3 sequences; approximately 22% of them were singletons. The ten largest make up 15% to 20% of the sample.

The material sequenced was CD8+ T cells from PBMCs. The V and J genes are TRBV19 and TRBJ1-1; confidence is insufficient to name the D gene. This clonotype originated in a human donor in good health (CMV status not recorded). Some clones in this sample may be carry-over from other donors' samples. The CDR3 in this case is CASSIEDTYTEAFF. The base sequence is TGTGCCAGTAGTATCGAAGACACCTACACTGAAGCTTTCTTT. Reference TRBV19 and TRBJ1-1 proteins supply the regions before and after the CDR3; the full variable domain is: DGGITQSPKYLFRKEGQNVTLSCEQNLNHDAMYWYRQDPGQGLRLIYYSQIVNDFQKGDIAEGYSVSREKKESFPLTVTSAQKNPTAFYLCASSIEDTYTEAFFGQGTRLTVV.